The clone carrying this TCR beta chain was detected a few times. Its target is not known. This specimen comes from a study of CD8 T cells in Susac syndrome. With random hexamers, about 0.5 to 1 ug RNA was reverse transcribed. Amplification of TCR beta CDR3 used immunoSEQ multiplex PCR across 54 Vbeta and 13 Jbeta. MiXCR was run by TCRdb on the immunoSEQ multiplex PCR reads, yielding one entry per CDR3 protein. The sample lists about 300,000 distinct CDR3 sequences, almost 85% occurring once. General study results and limits: In its TCR sequencing and HLA analysis, the study acknowledged that the number of individuals was relatively small.

Trimming at V came to 7 bases and at J to 4 bases, leaving 7 bases not matched to a gene. Per germline, CDR1 MNHNS and CDR2 SASEGT. This CDR3 has 14 residues. Relapsing-remitting disease, either stable or active, was present in the treatment-naive patients who were the multiple sclerosis controls. Negative isolation yielded CD4+ and CD8+ T cells, and FACS enriched TEMRA cells. The gene calls are TRBV6-1 and TRBJ2-3, with TRBD2 matching over 8 bases. Sequenced: CD8+ T cells from PBMCs. This TCR was sampled from a human donor with multiple sclerosis. The CDR3 sequence: CASKSGSSPDTQYF. The CDR3 DNA follows: TGTGCCAGCAAGAGCGGGAGTAGCCCAGATACGCAGTATTTT.